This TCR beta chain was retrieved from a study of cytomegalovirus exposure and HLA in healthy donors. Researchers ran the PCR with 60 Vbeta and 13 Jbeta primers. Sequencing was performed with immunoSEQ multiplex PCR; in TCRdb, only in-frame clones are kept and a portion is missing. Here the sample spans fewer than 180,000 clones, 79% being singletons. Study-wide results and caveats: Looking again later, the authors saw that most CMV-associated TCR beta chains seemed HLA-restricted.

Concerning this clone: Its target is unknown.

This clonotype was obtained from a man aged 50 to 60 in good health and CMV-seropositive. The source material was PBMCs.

For the CDR3, the DNA is TGTGCCAGCAGCTTAGCTTCTAGCGAGTACAATGAGCAGTTCTTC. Translated, it gives CASSLASSEYNEQFF. This rearrangement joins TRBV7-2 to TRBJ2-1; possible D gene TRBD2, 6 bases. Germline V gene data show CDR1 as SGHTA and CDR2 as FQGNSA. The CDR3 is made up of 15 amino acids. V shed 0 bases and J shed 4 bases, with 10 bases lying between them.